Listed below are T cell receptor beta chains from one sample, sequenced in a study of T cells after yellow fever vaccination. MiXCR, applied by TCRdb to the 5' RACE reads, yields one record per CDR3 protein. The repertoire holds 450,000 to 650,000 distinct CDR3 sequences, with roughly 22% as singletons. Sequences were derived from PBMCs, sampled 21 days after the first yellow fever vaccination. The receptor source for this set is a man between 18 and 29 years old who received the YFV17D yellow fever vaccine. CDR3s include the opening cysteine and the closing phenylalanine or tryptophan. D genes are given only for firm matches. The size entry is marked missing in some rows and otherwise reads once, few, many or a size class.

V,D,J,size,CDR3,DNA
TRBV6-5,-,TRBJ1-6,few,CASRLEVDSPLHF,TGTGCCAGCAGACTCGAGGTGGATTCACCCCTCCACTTT
TRBV4-1,-,TRBJ2-7,few,CASSQQTPTFAYEQYF,TGCGCCAGCAGCCAACAGACACCTACCTTTGCCTACGAGCAGTACTTC
TRBV1,-,TRBJ2-5,few,CTIHRRGRQETQYF,TGCACCATACACAGGCGGGGAAGACAAGAGACCCAGTACTTC
TRBV7-2,-,TRBJ2-3,many,CASSLAGGDTQYF,TGTGCCAGCAGCTTAGCGGGTGGAGATACGCAGTATTTT
TRBV4-3,-,TRBJ1-4,-,CASSQDLTANEKLFF,TGCGCCAGCAGCCAAGATCTGACAGCTAATGAAAAACTGTTTTTT
TRBV7-8,-,TRBJ2-5,many,CASSLVGTQYF,TGTGCCAGCAGCTTAGTAGGGACCCAGTACTTC
TRBV20-1,-,TRBJ2-5,few,CSASQGGETQYF,TGCAGTGCTAGCCAGGGGGGAGAGACCCAGTACTTC
TRBV5-1,TRBD1,TRBJ2-4,few,CASSDLQGAKNIQYF,TGCGCCAGCAGCGATCTACAGGGGGCCAAAAACATTCAGTACTTC
TRBV7-9,-,TRBJ1-1,-,CASSSSGGWRTEAFF,TGTGCCAGCAGCTCCTCCGGGGGTTGGCGCACTGAAGCTTTCTTT
TRBV12-3/TRBV12-4,-,TRBJ1-2,-,CASSPPRREGRDGYTF,TGTGCCAGCAGTCCTCCACGGAGGGAAGGGCGGGATGGCTACACCTTC
TRBV20-1,-,TRBJ1-1,-,CSAAGRMGTEAFF,TGCAGTGCTGCCGGGCGCATGGGCACTGAAGCTTTCTTT
TRBV5-1,-,TRBJ2-2,few,CASSVIGSGELFF,TGCGCCAGCAGCGTTATTGGCTCCGGGGAGCTGTTTTTT
TRBV5-6,TRBD2,TRBJ2-1,-,CASSLAFGGTHNEQFF,TGTGCCAGCAGCTTGGCTTTCGGGGGGACTCACAATGAGCAGTTCTTC
TRBV4-1,-,TRBJ1-3,-,CASSQGTLSSGNTIYF,TGCGCCAGCAGCCAGGGGACCTTAAGCTCTGGAAACACCATATATTTT
TRBV3-1,TRBD1,TRBJ1-2,-,CASSPLAGQGSGYTF,TGTGCCAGCAGCCCTCTGGCGGGACAGGGATCGGGCTACACCTTC
TRBV18,-,TRBJ1-5,few,CASSPLSPGTDQPQHF,TGTGCCAGCTCACCACTCTCCCCGGGAACGGATCAGCCCCAGCATTTT
TRBV7-9,-,TRBJ2-7,-,CASSYPQAYEQYF,TGTGCCAGCAGCTACCCCCAGGCGTACGAGCAGTACTTC
TRBV7-9,-,TRBJ2-2,-,CASSFDRTNTGELFF,TGTGCCAGCAGCTTCGACAGGACGAACACCGGGGAGCTGTTTTTT
TRBV20-1,-,TRBJ2-7,once,CSARDPRGGSYEQYF,TGCAGTGCTAGAGATCCTAGGGGGGGCTCCTACGAGCAGTACTTC
TRBV5-4,-,TRBJ2-3,-,CASSQYVSTDTQYF,TGTGCCAGCAGTCAGTATGTTAGCACAGATACGCAGTATTTT
TRBV7-3,-,TRBJ2-1,few,CASSMGFGVNEQFF,TGTGCCAGCAGCATGGGGTTCGGGGTCAATGAGCAGTTCTTC
TRBV5-4,-,TRBJ1-4,-,CASSLPAVGAEKLFF,TGTGCCAGCAGCTTACCCGCCGTCGGGGCAGAAAAACTGTTTTTT
TRBV10-3,-,TRBJ1-2,few,CAISELVTGNTYGYTF,TGTGCCATCAGTGAGCTGGTTACAGGGAATACCTATGGCTACACCTTC
TRBV6-2/TRBV6-3,TRBD2,TRBJ2-1,few,CASSYSNPGLAGSYNEQFF,TGTGCCAGCAGTTACTCGAACCCGGGACTAGCTGGGTCCTACAATGAGCAGTTCTTC
TRBV12-3/TRBV12-4,-,TRBJ2-1,-,CASSPPGWLRDNEQFF,TGTGCCAGCAGCCCCCCAGGGTGGTTAAGAGACAATGAGCAGTTCTTC
TRBV6-1,-,TRBJ2-5,-,CASSNRVGETQYF,TGTGCCAGCAGCAACAGGGTGGGGGAGACCCAGTACTTC
TRBV5-1,-,TRBJ2-3,many,CASSLGGITDTQYF,TGCGCCAGCAGCTTAGGGGGTATCACAGATACGCAGTATTTT
TRBV7-2,-,TRBJ2-1,-,CASSLGGAFSNEQFF,TGTGCCAGCAGCTTAGGGGGGGCGTTTAGTAATGAGCAGTTCTTC
TRBV18,-,TRBJ2-5,-,CASSPRKRSETQYF,TGTGCCAGCTCACCACGGAAGCGGTCCGAGACCCAGTACTTC
TRBV5-6,-,TRBJ2-3,-,CASSGPGTNTDTQYF,TGTGCCAGCAGCGGGCCCGGGACAAACACAGATACGCAGTATTTT